The entry below describes one T cell receptor beta chain. This clonotype was picked up a small number of times. Its antigen is still unknown. There are no base qualities to consult, and no much larger clone falls within one base. This record belongs to a study of blood T cells in healthy people across ages (dated by TCRdb to 2013 to 2016). Notes on the research overall: In model experiments, template switching captured about one uniquely barcoded TCR beta cDNA molecule for every two T cells. Age-related changes in TCR beta repertoire diversity were measured in the study by deep sequencing normalized with unique cDNA molecular identifiers. Donors were grouped into four age groups: young (average roughly 16 years), middle-aged (approximately 41), aged (around 60) and long-lived (82). The study analyzed two additional independent replicas of 1 million unique cDNA reads from the same blood draw for two donors, one aged 18 to 29 and one aged 80 or older. The paper's findings and limits, for the study overall: Estimates of total diversity based on one million sequenced T cells were considered lower bounds and underestimates. Because the CMV infection status of the donors was unknown, age-related changes in expanded clonotypes may potentially have been confounded. Observed TCR beta diversity per million T cells fell roughly linearly with age, and a significant reduction was already apparent by age roughly 41. The percentage of naive T cells measured by flow cytometry correlated strongly with observed TCR beta diversity. Compared with the aged group, the long-lived group had more naive CD4+ T cells, fewer expanded clones and increased TCR diversity, suggesting age selection. Because profiling used bulk unsorted PBMCs, naive and antigen-experienced compartments could not be compared conclusively.

Receptors were amplified or captured by 5' RACE. The reads were generated on an Illumina HiSeq 2500. A second PCR of roughly 6 to 11 cycles was performed with a sample-barcoded 5' primer and a J-beta primer mix. A unique molecular identifier was introduced onto each TCR beta cDNA molecule by a template-switch 5' adaptor carrying 12 random nucleotides. At least 3 million CDR3-containing paired-end reads were obtained from each sample. First-strand cDNA was synthesized from all RNA with the Mint cDNA synthesis kit, primed by a TRBC-specific oligonucleotide. Following uracil-DNA glycosylase treatment, a first 18-cycle PCR with universal primers M1SS and BC2_uni_R was performed on all cDNA. The study's own analysis went as follows. Each sample was normalized by randomly selecting 1 million high-quality reads, each carrying a distinct molecular identifier. Reads with shared molecular identifiers were discarded instead of being binned into consensus sequences. MiTCR, run with a Q25 quality threshold and the strictest error-elimination algorithm, handled CDR3 identification, clonotype clustering and error correction. A nonparametric unseen species model with Euler transformation was used to estimate a lower bound on total TCR beta diversity. TCRdb cleaned the public reads at Q25 with fastp, built clones with MiXCR and kept in-frame beta chains. One record per CDR3 amino acid sequence lists the most common genes and DNA. The V and J calls come from TCRdb's annotation, not from the publication. For this sample the table gives about 930,000 distinct CDR3 sequences, of which about 29% were detected only once. The top ten hold about 10% of the sample.

The 39 donors, aged roughly 6 to 95 years, were systemically healthy Caucasian individuals from Russia. Around 10 milliliters of peripheral blood were collected from each donor into EDTA-treated Vacutainer tubes. Ficoll-Paque density-gradient centrifugation was used to isolate PBMCs, with at least 7 million per sample. Total RNA was extracted from PBMCs with Trizol reagent, with at least 5 micrograms obtained per sample. Naive CD45RAhigh/CD27high T cell percentages were measured by flow cytometry on a PBMC aliquot from every donor. V is cut by 6 bases and J by 0 bases, and the space between the germline ends is 11 bases. There are 15 amino acids in the CDR3, from cysteine to phenylalanine inclusive. Only CDR3 DNA is held: 45 bases, read in frame from base 1. According to the germline V gene, CDR1 reads MDHEN and CDR2 reads SYDVKM. The same data also contributed to another study, on T cells of mothers and their children. From the second report: Nine systemically healthy Caucasian individuals, comprising three mothers and their six children, were included as donors. cDNA synthesis used all of the extracted RNA, with 1.5 ug of RNA in each 15 ul reaction. In the second PCR, the M1S primer added sample barcodes and 2-4 random nucleotides. Over 10 million TCR beta CDR3 reads came from each mother, compared with about 3.2 million reads from each child. TCR recombination output is similarly shaped by thymic selection in related and unrelated pairs, with a minor effect exerted by inherited differences. Related mother-child pairs always showed normalized repertoire overlap that was slightly higher than in unrelated mother-child pairs, though the difference was never significant. With a sensitivity of about 100 clones per million clonotypes, no persistent microchimeric T cell clones were detected. The study used deep NGS to compare TCR beta repertoires of mothers and children, seeking features distinguishing related mother-child pairs from unrelated individuals. Mothers averaged about 40 +/- 4 years of age and children averaged around 10 +/- 4 years. After adapter ligation with NEBNext reagents, the libraries were sequenced on Illumina HiSeq 2000 with 100+100 nt paired-end reads. To avoid cross-contamination, the mother libraries and the child libraries were prepared a month apart and sequenced in separate runs. Each donor had between about 450,000 and 2,200,000 distinct TCR beta clonotypes identified. Naive TCR beta clonotypes were estimated from low-frequency clonotypes matched to each donor's FACS-determined naive share, without sorting.

This chain joins TRBV28 to TRBJ1-4, and possibly TRBD1, on 5 matching bases. Sequencing input: blood. This receptor was obtained from a middle-aged woman in good health. The DNA sequence is TGTGCCAGCAGCGTCGGACAAACAACTAATGAAAAACTGTTTTTT. This encodes CASSVGQTTNEKLFF. The reference TRBV28 and TRBJ1-4 proteins fill in what lies around the CDR3, so the full variable domain reads DVKVTQSSRYLVKRTGEKVFLECVQDMDHENMFWYRQDPGLGLRLIYFSYDVKMKEKGDIPEGYSVSREKKERFSLILESASTNQTSMYLCASSVGQTTNEKLFFGSGTQLSVL.